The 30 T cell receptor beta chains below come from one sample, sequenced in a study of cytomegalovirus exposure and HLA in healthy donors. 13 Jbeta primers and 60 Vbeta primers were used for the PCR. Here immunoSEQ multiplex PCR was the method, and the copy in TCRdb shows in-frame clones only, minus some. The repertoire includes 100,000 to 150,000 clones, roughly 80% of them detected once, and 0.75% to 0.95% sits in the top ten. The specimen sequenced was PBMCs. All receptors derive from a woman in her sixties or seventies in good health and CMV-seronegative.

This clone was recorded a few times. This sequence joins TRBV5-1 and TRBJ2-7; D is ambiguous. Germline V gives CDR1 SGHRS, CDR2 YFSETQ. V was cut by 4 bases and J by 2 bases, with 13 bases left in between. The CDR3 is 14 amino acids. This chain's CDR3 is CASSADIGPYEQYF. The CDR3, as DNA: TGCGCCAGCAGCGCCGACATAGGCCCCTACGAGCAGTACTTC.

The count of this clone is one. CDR3 loop: CASRQRGQGNTEAFF. In nucleotides, the CDR3 is TGTGCCAGCAGACAGCGAGGACAGGGGAACACTGAAGCTTTCTTT. This chain links TRBV5-4 with TRBJ1-1; TRBD1 matches at 8 bases. J lost 1 base, V lost 5 bases, and 7 bases had no gene match. CDR1 and CDR2 from the germline V gene are SGHNT and YYREEE (reference sequence). The CDR3 has 15 residues.

As DNA, the CDR3 is TGTGCCAGCAGCTTGGTTATTGGGACAGGGGATCCCTACGAGCAGTACTTC. This codes for CASSLVIGTGDPYEQYF. This chain connects TRBV5-6 to TRBJ2-5, with 10 bases lining up with TRBD1. The J call may be mistaken, given a closer DNA end match to TRBJ2-7. CDR3 length: 17 amino acids. Per germline, CDR1 SGHDT and CDR2 YYEEEE.

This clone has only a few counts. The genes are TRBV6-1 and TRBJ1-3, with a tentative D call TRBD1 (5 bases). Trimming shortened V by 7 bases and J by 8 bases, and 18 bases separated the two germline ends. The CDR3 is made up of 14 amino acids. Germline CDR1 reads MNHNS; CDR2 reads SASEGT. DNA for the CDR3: TGTGCCAGCATCCCTAGTTCGGGGGTGGACACCATATATTTT. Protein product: CASIPSSGVDTIYF.

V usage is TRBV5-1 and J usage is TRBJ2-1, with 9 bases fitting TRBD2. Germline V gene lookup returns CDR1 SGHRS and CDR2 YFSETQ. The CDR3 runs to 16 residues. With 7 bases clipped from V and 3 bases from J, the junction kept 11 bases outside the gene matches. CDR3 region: CASFHTPSGDYNEQFF. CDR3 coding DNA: TGCGCCAGCTTCCACACGCCTAGCGGGGACTACAATGAGCAGTTCTTC.

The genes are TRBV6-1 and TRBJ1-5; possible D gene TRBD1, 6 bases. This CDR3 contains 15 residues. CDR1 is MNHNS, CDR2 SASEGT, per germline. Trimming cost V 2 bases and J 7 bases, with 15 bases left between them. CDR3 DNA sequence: TGTGCCAGCAGTGAACTCCCTGGGGGACAACAGCCCCAGCATTTT. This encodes CASSELPGGQQPQHF.

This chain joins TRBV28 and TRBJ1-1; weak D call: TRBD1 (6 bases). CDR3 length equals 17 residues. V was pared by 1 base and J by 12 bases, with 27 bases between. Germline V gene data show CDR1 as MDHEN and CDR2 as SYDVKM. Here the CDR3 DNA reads TGTGCCAGCAGTTTATACGGGAGGGGGGCGCTCGATGGGAAATCTTTCTTT. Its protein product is CASSLYGRGALDGKSFF.

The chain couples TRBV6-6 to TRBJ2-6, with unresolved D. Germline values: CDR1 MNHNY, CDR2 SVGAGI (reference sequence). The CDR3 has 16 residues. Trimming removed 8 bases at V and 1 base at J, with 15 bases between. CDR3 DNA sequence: TGTGCCAGCCATGGGCAGGCTGTATCTGGGGCCAACGTCCTGACTTTC. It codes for CASHGQAVSGANVLTF.

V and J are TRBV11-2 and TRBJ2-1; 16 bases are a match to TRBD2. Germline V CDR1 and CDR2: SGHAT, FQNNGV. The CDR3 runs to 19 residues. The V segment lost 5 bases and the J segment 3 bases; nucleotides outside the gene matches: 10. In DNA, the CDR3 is TGTGCCAGCAGCGTGGGACTAGCGGGAGGGCCCTCCTTCTACAATGAGCAGTTCTTC. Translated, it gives CASSVGLAGGPSFYNEQFF.

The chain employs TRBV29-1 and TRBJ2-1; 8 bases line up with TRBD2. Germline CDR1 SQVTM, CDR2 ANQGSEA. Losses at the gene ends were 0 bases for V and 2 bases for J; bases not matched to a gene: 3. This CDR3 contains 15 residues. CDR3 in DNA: TGCAGCGTTGAAGATACGGGGGGGCCCTACAATGAGCAGTTCTTC. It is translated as CSVEDTGGPYNEQFF.

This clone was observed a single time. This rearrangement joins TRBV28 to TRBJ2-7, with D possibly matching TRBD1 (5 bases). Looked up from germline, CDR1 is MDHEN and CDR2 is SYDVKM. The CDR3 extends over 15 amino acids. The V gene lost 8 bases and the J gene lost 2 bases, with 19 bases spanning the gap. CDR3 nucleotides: TGTGCCAGCGGCGCCCCCACCGACAGAACCTACGAGCAGTACTTC. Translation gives CASGAPTDRTYEQYF.

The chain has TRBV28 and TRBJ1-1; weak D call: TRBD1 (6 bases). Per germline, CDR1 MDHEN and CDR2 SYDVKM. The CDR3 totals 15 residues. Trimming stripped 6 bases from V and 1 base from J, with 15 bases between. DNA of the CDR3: TGTGCCAGCAGAGCCGGGACACCGGGGAACACTGAAGCTTTCTTT. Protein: CASRAGTPGNTEAFF. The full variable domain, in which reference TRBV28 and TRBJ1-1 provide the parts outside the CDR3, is DVKVTQSSRYLVKRTGEKVFLECVQDMDHENMFWYRQDPGLGLRLIYFSYDVKMKEKGDIPEGYSVSREKKERFSLILESASTNQTSMYLCASRAGTPGNTEAFFGQGTRLTVV.

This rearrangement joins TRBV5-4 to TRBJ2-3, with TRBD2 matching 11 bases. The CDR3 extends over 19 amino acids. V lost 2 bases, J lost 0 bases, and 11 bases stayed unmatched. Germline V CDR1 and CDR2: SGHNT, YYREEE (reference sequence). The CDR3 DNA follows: TGTGCCAGCAGCTTCAGACTAGCGGGACAAATAACTAGCACAGATACGCAGTATTTT. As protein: CASSFRLAGQITSTDTQYF.

CDR3 loop: CASSPDSLNTEAFF. Here the CDR3 DNA reads TGTGCCAGCAGCCCAGACAGTTTGAACACTGAAGCTTTCTTT. The rearrangement links TRBV7-3 to TRBJ1-1; possibly TRBD1 for D (5 bases). The CDR3 totals 14 residues. Germline CDR1 is SGHTA and CDR2 is FQGTGA. Trimming cost V 5 bases and J 0 bases, with 10 bases left between them.

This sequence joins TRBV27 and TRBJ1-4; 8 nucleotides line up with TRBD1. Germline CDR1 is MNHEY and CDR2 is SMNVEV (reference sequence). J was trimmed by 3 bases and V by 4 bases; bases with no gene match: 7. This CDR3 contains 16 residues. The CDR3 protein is CASSSTRGQANEKLFF. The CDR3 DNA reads TGTGCCAGCAGTTCGACCAGGGGGCAGGCTAATGAAAAACTGTTTTTT.

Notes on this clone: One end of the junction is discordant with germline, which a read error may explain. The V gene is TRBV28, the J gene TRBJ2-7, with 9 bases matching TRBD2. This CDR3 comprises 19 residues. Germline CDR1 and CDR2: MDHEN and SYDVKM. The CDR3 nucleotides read TGTGCCAGCCGTTTCTATCGACTAGCGGAAAAAGGTAGCTCCTACGAGCAGTACTTC. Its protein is CASRFYRLAEKGSSYEQYF.

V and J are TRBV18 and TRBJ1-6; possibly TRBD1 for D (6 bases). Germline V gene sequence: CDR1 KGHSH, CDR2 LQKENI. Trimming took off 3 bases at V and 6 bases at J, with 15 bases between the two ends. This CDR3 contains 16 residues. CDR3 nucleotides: TGTGCCAGCTCACCGCGAACAGGGAACTTTAATTCACCCCTCCACTTT. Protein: CASSPRTGNFNSPLHF. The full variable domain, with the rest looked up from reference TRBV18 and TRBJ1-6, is NAGVMQNPRHLVRRRGQEARLRCSPMKGHSHVYWYRQLPEEGLKFMVYLQKENIIDESGMPKERFSAEFPKEGPSILRIQQVVRGDSAAYFCASSPRTGNFNSPLHFGNGTRLTVT.

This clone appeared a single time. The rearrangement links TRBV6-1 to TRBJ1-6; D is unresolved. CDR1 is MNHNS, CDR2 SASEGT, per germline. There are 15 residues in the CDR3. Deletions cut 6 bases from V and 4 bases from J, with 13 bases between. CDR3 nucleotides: TGTGCCAGCAGGAATGGGCCCGAATATAATTCACCCCTCCACTTT. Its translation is CASRNGPEYNSPLHF.

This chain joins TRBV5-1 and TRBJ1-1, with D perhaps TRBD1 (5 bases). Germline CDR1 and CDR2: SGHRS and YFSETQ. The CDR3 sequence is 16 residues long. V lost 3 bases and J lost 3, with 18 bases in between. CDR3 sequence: CASSCYPGGWDTEAFF. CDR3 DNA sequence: TGCGCCAGCAGCTGTTACCCGGGGGGTTGGGACACTGAAGCTTTCTTT.

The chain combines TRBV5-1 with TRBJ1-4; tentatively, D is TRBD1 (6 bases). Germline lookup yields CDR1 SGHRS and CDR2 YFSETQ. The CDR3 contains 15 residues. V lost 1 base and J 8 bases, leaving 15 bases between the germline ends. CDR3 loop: CASSLRQASAEKLFF. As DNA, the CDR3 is TGCGCCAGCAGCTTGAGACAGGCTTCGGCGGAAAAACTGTTTTTT.

The CDR3 here is CASSPLGTGGPETQYF. CDR3 nucleotides: TGTGCCAGCTCACCACTCGGGACAGGGGGACCGGAGACCCAGTACTTC. The rearrangement joins TRBV18 to TRBJ2-5; 11 nucleotides line up with TRBD1. Trimming removed 1 base from V and 5 bases from J; junction bases left unmatched: 6. Germline-derived CDR1 and CDR2 are KGHSH and LQKENI. The CDR3 extends over 16 amino acids.

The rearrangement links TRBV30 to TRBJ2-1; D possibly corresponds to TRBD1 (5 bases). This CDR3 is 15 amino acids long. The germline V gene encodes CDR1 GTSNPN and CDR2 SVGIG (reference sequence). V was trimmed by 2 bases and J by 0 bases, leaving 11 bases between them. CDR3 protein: CAWSSYRSSYNEQFF. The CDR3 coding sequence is TGTGCCTGGAGTTCCTACAGGAGCTCCTACAATGAGCAGTTCTTC.

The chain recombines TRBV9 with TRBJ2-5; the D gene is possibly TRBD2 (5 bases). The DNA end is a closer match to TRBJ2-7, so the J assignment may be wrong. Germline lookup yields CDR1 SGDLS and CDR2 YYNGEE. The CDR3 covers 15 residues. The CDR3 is CASSVGAGGQYEQYF. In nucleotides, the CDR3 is TGTGCCAGCAGCGTAGGGGCAGGAGGCCAGTACGAGCAGTACTTC.

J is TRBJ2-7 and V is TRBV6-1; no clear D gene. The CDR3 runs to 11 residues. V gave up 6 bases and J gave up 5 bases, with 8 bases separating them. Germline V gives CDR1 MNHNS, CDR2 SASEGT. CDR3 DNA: TGTGCCAGCAGGCTTAGAAACGAGCAGTACTTC. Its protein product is CASRLRNEQYF.

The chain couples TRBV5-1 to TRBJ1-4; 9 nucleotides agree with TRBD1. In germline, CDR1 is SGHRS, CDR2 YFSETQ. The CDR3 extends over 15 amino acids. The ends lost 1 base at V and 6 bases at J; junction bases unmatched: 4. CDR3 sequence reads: CASSLRGDRDEKLFF. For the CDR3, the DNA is TGCGCCAGCAGCTTGAGAGGGGACAGGGATGAAAAACTGTTTTTT. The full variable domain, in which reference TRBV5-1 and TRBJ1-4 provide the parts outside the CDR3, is KAGVTQTPRYLIKTRGQQVTLSCSPISGHRSVSWYQQTPGQGLQFLFEYFSETQRNKGNFPGRFSGRQFSNSRSEMNVSTLELGDSALYLCASSLRGDRDEKLFFGSGTQLSVL.

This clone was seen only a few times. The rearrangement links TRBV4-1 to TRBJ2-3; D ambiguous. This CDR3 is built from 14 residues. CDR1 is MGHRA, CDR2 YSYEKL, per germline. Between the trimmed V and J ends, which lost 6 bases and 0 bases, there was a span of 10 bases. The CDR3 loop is CASRVGLSTDTQYF. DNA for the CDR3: TGCGCCAGCAGAGTTGGCCTTAGCACAGATACGCAGTATTTT.

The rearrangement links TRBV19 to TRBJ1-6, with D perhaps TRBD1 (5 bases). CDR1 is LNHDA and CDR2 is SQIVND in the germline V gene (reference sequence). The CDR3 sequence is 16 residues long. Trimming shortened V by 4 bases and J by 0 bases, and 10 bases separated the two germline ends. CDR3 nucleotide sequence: TGTGCCAGTAGTAATTACAGGAGCTCCTATAATTCACCCCTCCACTTT. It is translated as CASSNYRSSYNSPLHF.

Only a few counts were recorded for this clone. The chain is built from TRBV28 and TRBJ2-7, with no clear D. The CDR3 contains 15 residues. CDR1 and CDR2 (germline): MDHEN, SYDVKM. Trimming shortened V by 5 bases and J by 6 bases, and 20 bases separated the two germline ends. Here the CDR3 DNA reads TGTGCCAGCAGTCCCGAAACAATATTTGTACCCGAGCAGTACTTC. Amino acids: CASSPETIFVPEQYF.

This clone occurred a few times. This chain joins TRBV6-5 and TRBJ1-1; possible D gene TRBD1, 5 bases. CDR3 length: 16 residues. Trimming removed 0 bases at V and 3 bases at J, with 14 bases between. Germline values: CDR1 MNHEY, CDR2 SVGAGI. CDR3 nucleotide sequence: TGTGCCAGCAGTTACTCGATCGGGGGAGGTGACACTGAAGCTTTCTTT. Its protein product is CASSYSIGGGDTEAFF.

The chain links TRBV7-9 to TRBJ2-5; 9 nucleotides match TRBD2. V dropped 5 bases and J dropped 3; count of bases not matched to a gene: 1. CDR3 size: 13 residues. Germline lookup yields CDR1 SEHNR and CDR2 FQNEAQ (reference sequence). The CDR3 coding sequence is TGTGCCAGCAGCGCTAGCGGGAAAGAGACCCAGTACTTC. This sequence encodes CASSASGKETQYF.